A single sample is the source of the 9 T cell receptor beta chains below, sequenced in a study of beta chain features in type 1 diabetes. Their specific antigens are unknown. Reverse transcription of all isolated RNA meant that expressed TCRB transcripts were sequenced. Clones were read by immunoSEQ multiplex PCR, and TCRdb kept only the in-frame ones, dropping some. The data show roughly 730,000 clones, with roughly an eighth seen just once and approximately 0.02% held by the top ten. Study-wide findings and caveats: A moderate, significant TCRB CDR3 shortening appeared in type 1 diabetes across four CD4+ subsets.

The sequencing sample was made of naive CD4+ T cells from blood. The receptors derive from a man between 18 and 35 years old with type 1 diabetes.

V gene TRBV6-6 combines with J gene TRBJ2-7; TRBD1 matches at 9 bases. This CDR3 region has 15 residues. Germline CDR1 reads MNHNY; CDR2 reads SVGAGI (reference sequence). V shed 3 bases and J 5 bases; nucleotides not matched to a gene: 8. Written as DNA, the CDR3 is TGTGCCAGCAGTTATCCCGGGACAGGGAGCCACGAGCAGTACTTC. It translates to CASSYPGTGSHEQYF.

The chain employs TRBV29-1 and TRBJ1-3, with 8 bases lining up with TRBD1. From germline, CDR1 is SQVTM and CDR2 ANQGSEA. CDR3 length equals 11 residues. The CDR3 nucleotides read TGCAGTCTCGGACAGGGCGACACCATATATTTT. Residues: CSLGQGDTIYF.

A few counts support this clone. J is TRBJ1-1 and V is TRBV30; D not resolved. Germline CDR1 GTSNPN, CDR2 SVGIG (reference sequence). Between the trimmed V and J ends, which lost 2 bases and 2 bases, there was a span of 12 bases. The CDR3 runs to 14 residues. CDR3 loop: CAWSTTTTNTEAFF. For the CDR3, the DNA is TGTGCCTGGAGTACCACGACAACTAACACTGAAGCTTTCTTT.

This clone was observed a few times. Other DNA variants within this sample encode the same CDR3. The J gene is TRBJ1-5, the V gene TRBV28; D unresolved. Trimming left V 3 bases short and J 7 bases short, with 4 bases between. This CDR3 is 11 amino acids long. In germline, CDR1 is MDHEN, CDR2 SYDVKM. The CDR3 loop reads CASSFGQPQHF. CDR3 DNA: TGTGCCAGCAGTTTCGGACAGCCCCAGCATTTT.

V usage is TRBV15 and J usage is TRBJ1-2, with D hard to call. Trimming removed 1 base from V and 8 bases from J, with 20 bases in between. Germline assignment: CDR1 LNHNV and CDR2 YYDKDF (reference sequence). The CDR3 length is 16 residues. CDR3 in amino acids: CATSRGTEGSILGYTF. The CDR3 bases are TGTGCCACCAGCAGAGGAACCGAGGGAAGTATCCTAGGCTACACCTTC.

The chain uses TRBV5-4 and TRBJ2-7; the D is unclear. CDR3 length equals 13 residues. V was clipped by 1 base and J by 0 bases, with 5 bases between them. CDR1 is SGHNT and CDR2 is YYREEE in the germline V gene (reference sequence). The CDR3 protein is CASSLPHSYEQYF. CDR3 nucleotides: TGTGCCAGCAGCTTGCCCCACTCCTACGAGCAGTACTTC.

In this sample, this clone turned up a few times. The CDR3 region has the DNA TGCAGTGCCGGACCGGGAGAGACCCAGTACTTC. Translation: CSAGPGETQYF. The chain employs TRBV20-1 and TRBJ2-5; D gene unclear. This CDR3 contains 11 residues. Germline lookup yields CDR1 DFQATT and CDR2 SNEGSKA (reference sequence). Trimming removed 6 bases at V and 4 bases at J, with 9 bases between.

This clone was observed a few times. The rearrangement uses TRBV19 and TRBJ2-2, with a tentative D call TRBD1 (5 bases). CDR1 is LNHDA and CDR2 is SQIVND in the germline V gene (reference sequence). The CDR3 sequence is 16 residues long. Trimming took 5 bases from V and 0 from J, leaving 13 bases between them. CDR3 loop: CASSPPGFANTGELFF. The CDR3 coding sequence is TGTGCCAGTAGTCCCCCAGGGTTCGCGAACACCGGGGAGCTGTTTTTT.

The chain has TRBV19 and TRBJ2-1, with D possibly being TRBD2 (6 bases). V was cut by 7 bases and J by 1 base, with 23 bases left in between. The CDR3 is 18 residues long. Germline assignment: CDR1 LNHDA and CDR2 SQIVND (reference sequence). The CDR3 protein is CASTKGKGGGKSYNEQFF. CDR3 DNA sequence: TGTGCCAGTACAAAAGGTAAAGGCGGAGGGAAATCCTACAATGAGCAGTTCTTC. Full variable domain (missing parts from reference TRBV19 and TRBJ2-1): DGGITQSPKYLFRKEGQNVTLSCEQNLNHDAMYWYRQDPGQGLRLIYYSQIVNDFQKGDIAEGYSVSREKKESFPLTVTSAQKNPTAFYLCASTKGKGGGKSYNEQFFGPGTRLTVL.